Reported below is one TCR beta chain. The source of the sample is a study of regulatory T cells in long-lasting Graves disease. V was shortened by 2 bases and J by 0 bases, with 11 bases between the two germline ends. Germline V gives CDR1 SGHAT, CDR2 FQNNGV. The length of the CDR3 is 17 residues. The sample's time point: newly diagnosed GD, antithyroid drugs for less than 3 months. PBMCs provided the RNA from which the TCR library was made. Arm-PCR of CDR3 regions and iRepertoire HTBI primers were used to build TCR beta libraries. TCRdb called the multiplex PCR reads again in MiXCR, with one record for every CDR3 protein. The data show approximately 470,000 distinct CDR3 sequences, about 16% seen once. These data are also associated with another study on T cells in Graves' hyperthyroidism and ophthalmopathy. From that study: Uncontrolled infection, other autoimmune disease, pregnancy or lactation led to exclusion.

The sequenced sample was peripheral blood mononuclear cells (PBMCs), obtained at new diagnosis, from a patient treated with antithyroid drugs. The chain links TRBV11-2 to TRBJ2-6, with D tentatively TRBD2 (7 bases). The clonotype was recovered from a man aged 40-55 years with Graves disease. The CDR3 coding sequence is TGTGCCAGCAGCTTACAAGGGGGGGCCTCTGGGGCCAACGTCCTGACTTTC. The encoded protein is CASSLQGGASGANVLTF.